The 20 T cell receptor beta chains given below trace back to one sample, sequenced in a study of blood T cell repertoires in COVID-19. The repertoire was sequenced with immunoSEQ multiplex PCR; TCRdb's copy has only in-frame clones and lacks some. The repertoire includes 250,000 to 350,000 clones, around 89% of them detected once, and under 2.5% sits in the top ten. Sequencing was carried out using PBMCs or T cells enriched from blood (not recorded which). These receptors were taken from an older woman in a cohort exposed to, infected with or recovered from COVID-19 (not recorded which).

The rearrangement joins TRBV9 to TRBJ2-1; D possibly corresponds to TRBD2 (5 bases). V shed 0 bases and J shed 7 bases, with 17 bases lying between them. Germline lookup yields CDR1 SGDLS and CDR2 YYNGEE. There are 16 residues in the CDR3. The CDR3: CASSVGLTRYNNEQFF. In nucleotides, the CDR3 is TGTGCCAGCAGCGTAGGACTAACCCGCTACAATAATGAGCAGTTCTTC.

This chain uses TRBV7-9 with TRBJ2-5; 9 bases line up with TRBD1. The CDR3 has 17 residues. V lost 4 bases to trimming and J lost 6 bases; unmatched junction nucleotides: 15. The germline gives CDR1 SEHNR, CDR2 FQNEAQ (reference sequence). The CDR3 nucleotides read TGTGCCAGCAGCTCGTCCCGCAGCACAGGGGGCGGGCAGACCCAGTACTTC. The encoded protein is CASSSSRSTGGGQTQYF.

The chain is built from TRBV10-1 and TRBJ1-5, with 8 bases lining up with TRBD1. This CDR3 comprises 16 residues. V gave up 11 bases and J gave up 2 bases; unmatched junction bases: 14. CDR1 and CDR2 (germline): WNHNN, SYGVQD (reference sequence). The CDR3 protein is CALSAPGQAGNQPQHF. The CDR3 bases are TGCGCCCTTTCCGCCCCGGGACAGGCGGGCAATCAGCCCCAGCATTTT.

The chain recombines TRBV10-1 with TRBJ2-4, with D perhaps matching TRBD2 (6 bases). This CDR3 is 16 amino acids long. Germline values: CDR1 WNHNN, CDR2 SYGVQD (reference sequence). Trimming cost V 0 bases and J 6 bases, with 15 bases left between them. The CDR3: CASSESPGEKGNIQYF. The DNA of the CDR3 is TGCGCCAGCAGTGAGTCGCCGGGGGAGAAGGGAAACATTCAGTACTTC.

The CDR3 loop reads CASTPEGVAGNTIYF. The CDR3 bases are TGTGCCAGCACCCCAGAGGGGGTAGCAGGAAACACCATATATTTT. The chain uses TRBV2 and TRBJ1-3, with D possibly being TRBD1 (6 bases). Trimming shortened V by 7 bases and J by 4 bases, and 17 bases separated the two germline ends. The CDR3 covers 15 residues. CDR1 SNHLY and CDR2 FYNNEI come from the germline V gene.

V and J are TRBV19 and TRBJ2-3; the D is unclear. The CDR3 has 13 residues. Per germline, CDR1 LNHDA and CDR2 SQIVND (reference sequence). Trimming left V 0 bases short and J 3 bases short, with 4 bases between. CDR3 protein: CASSIDRTDTQYF. The CDR3 DNA sequence: TGTGCCAGTAGTATAGACAGGACAGATACGCAGTATTTT.

This clone was counted a few times. CDR3 sequence (DNA): TGCGCCAGCAGCTTGACCGGACAGCCCGAAACTGGCGAAAAACTGTTTTTT. Its protein product is CASSLTGQPETGEKLFF. This sequence joins TRBV5-1 and TRBJ1-4, with D possibly matching TRBD1 (6 bases). CDR1 SGHRS and CDR2 YFSETQ come from the germline V gene. The CDR3 loop spans 17 amino acids. V lost 1 base and J lost 8, with 21 bases in between.

The chain uses TRBV6-5 and TRBJ2-2, with 9 bases aligning to TRBD1. CDR1 and CDR2 (germline): MNHEY, SVGAGI. The CDR3 totals 15 residues. V shed 6 bases, J shed 5 bases, and the junction held 7 bases outside the gene matches. CDR3 amino acids: CASSSGTGRTGELFF. For the CDR3, the DNA is TGTGCCAGCAGCTCCGGGACAGGGAGAACCGGGGAGCTGTTTTTT.

The gene calls are TRBV30 and TRBJ1-5; the D gene is possibly TRBD1 (5 bases). The CDR3 is made up of 15 amino acids. Germline V lookup: CDR1 GTSNPN, CDR2 SVGIG (reference sequence). V lost 3 bases and J 4 bases, leaving 16 bases between the germline ends. The chain's CDR3 is CAWRLGGAGNQPQHF. In nucleotides, the CDR3 is TGTGCCTGGAGACTTGGAGGGGCGGGAAATCAGCCCCAGCATTTT.

This clone was recorded only once. Here the CDR3 DNA reads TGTGCCAGCAGTCCCCGCCACGGCTCCTACAATGAGCAGTTCTTC. This encodes CASSPRHGSYNEQFF. This sequence joins TRBV28 and TRBJ2-1; D uncertain. Trimming removed 5 bases from V and 0 bases from J, with 11 bases in between. The CDR3 consists of 15 residues. The germline V gene encodes CDR1 MDHEN and CDR2 SYDVKM.

The chain links TRBV5-4 to TRBJ1-2, with D possibly TRBD1 on 5 matching bases. This CDR3 region has 16 residues. The ends were cut back, 5 bases at V and 2 bases at J, with 19 bases in the middle. Germline CDR1 reads SGHNT; CDR2 reads YYREEE (reference sequence). The CDR3 region is CASSSRSLRGNYGYTF. In DNA form, the CDR3 reads TGTGCCAGCAGTTCGAGGTCCCTCCGGGGGAACTATGGCTACACCTTC. The full variable domain, its missing parts supplied by reference TRBV5-4 and TRBJ1-2, is ETGVTQSPTHLIKTRGQQVTLRCSSQSGHNTVSWYQQALGQGPQFIFQYYREEENGRGNFPPRFSGLQFPNYSSELNVNALELDDSALYLCASSSRSLRGNYGYTFGSGTRLTVV.

The table lists this clone with a count of one. The chain employs TRBV7-9 and TRBJ2-7; 9 nucleotides align to TRBD1. The ends lost 2 bases at V and 4 bases at J; junction bases unmatched: 6. This CDR3 has 15 amino acids. Germline V lookup: CDR1 SEHNR, CDR2 FQNEAQ (reference sequence). DNA of the CDR3: TGTGCCAGCAGCTTATCACAGGGGGCTCGGTACGAGCAGTACTTC. This gives the protein CASSLSQGARYEQYF.

This clone was counted only a few times. The V gene is TRBV2, the J gene TRBJ2-5; 7 nucleotides match TRBD1. After removal of 6 bases from V and 1 base from J, the junction contained 5 bases not matched to a gene. Germline V gene lookup returns CDR1 SNHLY and CDR2 FYNNEI. There are 14 residues in the CDR3. The CDR3: CASRVDRVQETQYF. Written as DNA, the CDR3 is TGTGCCAGCAGGGTAGACAGGGTCCAAGAGACCCAGTACTTC.

The V gene is TRBV4-1, the J gene TRBJ2-7; possible D gene TRBD1, 6 bases. The germline V gene encodes CDR1 MGHRA and CDR2 YSYEKL. V was clipped by 1 base and J by 3 bases, with 13 bases between them. The CDR3 runs 15 residues. The CDR3 region is CASSQASGQYYEQYF. CDR3 bases: TGCGCCAGCAGCCAAGCTTCCGGACAGTACTACGAGCAGTACTTC.

This clone has just a few counts. The chain uses TRBV9 and TRBJ1-5, with a tentative D call TRBD1 (6 bases). Per the germline V gene, CDR1 is SGDLS and CDR2 is YYNGEE. CDR3 length equals 19 residues. V gave up 3 bases and J gave up 3 bases, with 25 bases separating them. CDR3 amino acids: CASSATRRPATGLNQPQHF. For the CDR3, the DNA is TGTGCCAGCAGCGCCACTAGGCGCCCCGCAACAGGGCTCAATCAGCCCCAGCATTTT.

The rearrangement links TRBV24-1 to TRBJ2-1; tentative D call: TRBD1 (5 bases). The V end was cut by 0 bases, the J end by 9 bases, with 17 bases between. The CDR3 length is 16 residues. Germline CDR1 is KGHDR and CDR2 is SFDVKD. The CDR3 spells CATSDLGAKGSGEQFF. As DNA, the CDR3 is TGTGCCACCAGTGATTTGGGGGCGAAAGGTTCGGGTGAGCAGTTCTTC.

This clone was seen once. Other DNA sequences of this sample code for an identical CDR3. The genes are TRBV2 and TRBJ2-7, with D perhaps matching TRBD1 (6 bases). In germline, CDR1 is SNHLY, CDR2 FYNNEI. The CDR3 spans 14 residues. V lost 5 bases and J lost 3, with 14 bases in between. CDR3 sequence (DNA): TGTGCCAGCAGTCCGGGACAAGCTAGCTACGAGCAGTACTTC. Translated: CASSPGQASYEQYF.

The J gene is TRBJ2-5, the V gene TRBV30; TRBD2 agrees at 7 bases. Germline CDR1 is GTSNPN and CDR2 is SVGIG (reference sequence). The junction had 2 bases not matched to a gene; V was cut back by 2 bases and J by 5 bases. The CDR3 loop spans 12 amino acids. The CDR3 sequence: CAWSPGGETQYF. The CDR3 DNA reads TGTGCCTGGAGTCCCGGGGGGGAGACCCAGTACTTC.

This clone was found a few times. The genes are TRBV28 and TRBJ2-1; TRBD2 matches 9 bases. Germline V lookup: CDR1 MDHEN, CDR2 SYDVKM. The CDR3 spans 22 residues. The J segment lost 8 bases and the V segment lost 5 bases, leaving 31 bases of the junction unmatched. CDR3 DNA: TGTGCCAGCAGTCCCTGGACGGAGTCCACGTTCATCTTTAGCGGGAGAGAAGATGAGCAGTTCTTC. Translating it yields CASSPWTESTFIFSGREDEQFF. The whole variable domain, filled in from reference TRBV28 and TRBJ2-1, reads DVKVTQSSRYLVKRTGEKVFLECVQDMDHENMFWYRQDPGLGLRLIYFSYDVKMKEKGDIPEGYSVSREKKERFSLILESASTNQTSMYLCASSPWTESTFIFSGREDEQFFGPGTRLTVL.

The rearrangement uses TRBV19 and TRBJ1-1, with a possible D match to TRBD1 (5 bases). This CDR3 has 11 residues. Per the germline V gene, CDR1 is LNHDA and CDR2 is SQIVND (reference sequence). V gave up 4 bases and J gave up 11 bases, with 11 bases separating them. The chain's CDR3 is CASSTSRGAFF. CDR3 nucleotides: TGTGCCAGTAGTACCTCACGGGGGGCTTTCTTT.